This passage covers 6 T cell receptor beta chains from one sample sequenced in a study of cytomegalovirus exposure and HLA in healthy donors. Produced via immunoSEQ multiplex PCR; TCRdb's table is partial and in-frame only. Of around 60,000 clones listed, more than 80% are singletons. Sequencing was performed on PBMCs. These receptors came from a man between 18 and 35 years old in good health and CMV-seronegative.

The rearrangement uses TRBV16 and TRBJ1-5, with TRBD1 as a possible D gene (6 bases). CDR3 length: 13 amino acids. Trimming took 4 bases from V and 4 from J, leaving 8 bases between them. Germline CDR1 reads KGHSY; CDR2 reads FQNENV. The CDR3 DNA follows: TGTGCCAGCAGCCTACAGGGAAATCAGCCCCAGCATTTT. Translating gives CASSLQGNQPQHF. Full variable domain (remainder filled in from reference TRBV16 and TRBJ1-5): GEEVAQTPKHLVRGEGQKAKLYCAPIKGHSYVFWYQQVLKNEFKFLISFQNENVFDETGMPKERFSAKCLPNSPCSLEIQATKLEDSAVYFCASSLQGNQPQHFGDGTRLSIL.

In this sample, this clone turned up a few times. The CDR3 loop reads CAWSVTTGNTEAFF. Here the CDR3 DNA reads TGTGCCTGGAGTGTAACCACGGGGAACACTGAAGCTTTCTTT. This chain joins TRBV30 and TRBJ1-1; no clear D. V was trimmed by 0 bases and J by 1 base, leaving 9 bases between them. Germline CDR1 reads GTSNPN; CDR2 reads SVGIG (reference sequence). There are 14 residues in the CDR3.

This clone was observed a few times. The V call is TRBV11-3, the J call TRBJ2-7, with TRBD2 matching 9 bases. The J segment lost 2 bases and the V segment lost 1 base, leaving 3 bases of the junction unmatched. CDR1 is SGHNT, CDR2 YENEEA, per germline. The CDR3 loop spans 15 amino acids. CDR3 in DNA: TGTGCCAGCAGCTTAGGTAGCGGGAGAGCCTACGAGCAGTACTTC. Translation: CASSLGSGRAYEQYF.

The V call is TRBV18, the J call TRBJ2-7; D not certain. V shed 4 bases and J shed 1 base, with 11 bases lying between them. The CDR3 runs 14 residues. The V gene's germline CDR1 is KGHSH and CDR2 LQKENI. CDR3 amino acids: CASSRDKSSYEQYF. Written as DNA, the CDR3 is TGTGCCAGCTCACGTGACAAATCGTCCTACGAGCAGTACTTC.

The chain has TRBV19 and TRBJ1-1; D ambiguous. V was clipped by 2 bases and J by 2 bases, with 9 bases between them. From germline, CDR1 is LNHDA and CDR2 SQIVND (reference sequence). CDR3 length: 14 residues. The CDR3 sequence is CASSIYSGNTEAFF. In nucleotides, the CDR3 is TGTGCCAGTAGTATATATTCAGGAAACACTGAAGCTTTCTTT.

This chain connects TRBV19 to TRBJ2-7, with D maybe TRBD2 (5 bases). This CDR3 has 18 amino acids. V lost 4 bases and J lost 4, with 26 bases in between. CDR1 and CDR2 (germline): LNHDA, SQIVND (reference sequence). DNA of the CDR3: TGTGCCAGTAGTACCGGGGTCTCACGCTTCTCCCGACTATACGAGCAGTACTTC. This gives the protein CASSTGVSRFSRLYEQYF.